This TCR beta chain is drawn from a study of T cell responses to AZD1222 COVID-19 vaccine. Trimming took off 3 bases at V and 8 bases at J, with 18 bases between the two ends. This CDR3 comprises 15 residues. The V gene's germline CDR1 is SGHRS and CDR2 YFSETQ. Details on this clone: The antigen is not known.

Study-level points and caveats: Spike-specific TCR breadth and depth grew following two AZD1222 doses.

The assay was immunoSEQ multiplex PCR, and TCRdb's table has in-frame clones only and misses some. The sample lists approximately 190,000 clones; almost 95% were seen once. The receptor's source is an adult in good health. The chain is built from TRBV5-1 and TRBJ2-1, with D possibly being TRBD2 (5 bases). The specimen was peripheral blood, collected on day 0 of AZD1222 vaccination. The CDR3 DNA reads as TGCGCCAGCAGCTCGAGGCCGGGGTTAAGGGATGAGCAGTTCTTC. Protein sequence: CASSSRPGLRDEQFF.